These T cell receptor gamma chains were read from a single sample in a study of Vδ1+ human thymocytes. TCRdb made new clone calls on the multiplex PCR reads using CATT. There are more than 35,000 gamma-chain clones in the sample; around 20% occur only once, and around 1.9% lies in the top ten. Input material: Vdelta1+ gamma-delta thymocytes from the thymus. The receptors derive from a girl under three years old who had congenital heart surgery. Each CDR3 is given with its conserved first and last residue. Fields, in order: clone size, J gene, V gene, CDR3 DNA, CDR3 protein. Expanded clones get a size class; other rows say once, few or many, or leave the size out.

abundance: .
j_gene: TRGJ1/TRGJ2
v_gene: TRGV8
CDR3nt: TGTGCCACCTGGGATTTCGGACTCTTT
CDR3aa: CATWDFGLF

abundance: .
j_gene: TRGJ1/TRGJ2
v_gene: TRGV3
CDR3nt: TGTGCCACCTGGGATGGGCCAATTTGGTATAAGAAACTCTTT
CDR3aa: CATWDGPIWYKKLF

abundance: .
j_gene: TRGJ1/TRGJ2
v_gene: TRGV3
CDR3nt: TGTGCCACGCACGAGTGGGGTTATAAGAAACTCTTT
CDR3aa: CATHEWGYKKLF

abundance: few
j_gene: TRGJ1/TRGJ2
v_gene: TRGV2
CDR3nt: TGTGCCACCTGGGACGTGCGAAACCTTAAGAAACTCTTT
CDR3aa: CATWDVRNLKKLF

abundance: .
j_gene: TRGJ1/TRGJ2
v_gene: TRGV9
CDR3nt: TGTGCCTTGTGGGAGATTAGGAAGAAACTCTTT
CDR3aa: CALWEIRKKLF

abundance: .
j_gene: TRGJ1/TRGJ2
v_gene: TRGV4
CDR3nt: TGTGCCACCTGGGATGGGCAGGCTGGATTCATGGGATTAGATAAGAAACTCTTT
CDR3aa: CATWDGQAGFMGLDKKLF

abundance: .
j_gene: TRGJ1/TRGJ2
v_gene: TRGV4
CDR3nt: TGTGCCACCTGGGATGGGAAATTTTATTATAAGAAACTCTTT
CDR3aa: CATWDGKFYYKKLF

abundance: .
j_gene: TRGJ1/TRGJ2
v_gene: TRGV8
CDR3nt: TGTGCCACCTGGGATAGGAGGAATTATTATAAGAAACTCTTT
CDR3aa: CATWDRRNYYKKLF

abundance: few
j_gene: TRGJP
v_gene: TRGV9
CDR3nt: TGTGCCTTGTGGGTAGTGTTGGGCAAAAAAATCAAGGTATTT
CDR3aa: CALWVVLGKKIKVF

abundance: few
j_gene: TRGJ1/TRGJ2
v_gene: TRGV9
CDR3nt: TGTGCCTCGTGGGAGGTTGCCCCCCAGAAACTCTTT
CDR3aa: CASWEVAPQKLF

abundance: few
j_gene: TRGJ1/TRGJ2
v_gene: TRGV9
CDR3nt: TGTGCCTTGTGGGATACTCTTTATTATAAGAAACTCTTT
CDR3aa: CALWDTLYYKKLF

abundance: few
j_gene: TRGJ1/TRGJ2
v_gene: TRGV4
CDR3nt: TGTGCCACCTGGGAGGATGGCGGACGCAAGAAACTCTTT
CDR3aa: CATWEDGGRKKLF

abundance: .
j_gene: TRGJP2
v_gene: TRGV2
CDR3nt: TGTGCCACCTGGGACGGGCAGAGATATAGTAGTGATTGGATCAAGACGTTT
CDR3aa: CATWDGQRYSSDWIKTF

abundance: few
j_gene: TRGJ1/TRGJ2
v_gene: TRGV2
CDR3nt: TGTGCCACCTGGGACGGGCCTCAGTATTATAAGAAACTCTTT
CDR3aa: CATWDGPQYYKKLF

abundance: .
j_gene: TRGJ1/TRGJ2
v_gene: TRGV2
CDR3nt: TGTGCCACCTGGGACGGGCCCTCGCATTATAAGAAACTCTTT
CDR3aa: CATWDGPSHYKKLF

abundance: .
j_gene: TRGJ1/TRGJ2
v_gene: TRGV4
CDR3nt: TGTGCCACCTGGGATGGGCTATTTTATAAGAAACTCTTT
CDR3aa: CATWDGLFYKKLF

abundance: once
j_gene: TRGJ1/TRGJ2
v_gene: TRGV8
CDR3nt: TGTGCCACCTGGATCTTTGACGGTTATAAGAAACTCTTT
CDR3aa: CATWIFDGYKKLF

abundance: few
j_gene: TRGJ1/TRGJ2
v_gene: TRGV9
CDR3nt: TGTGCCTTGTGGGAGGGCCCAACTTATTATAAGAAACTCTTT
CDR3aa: CALWEGPTYYKKLF

abundance: .
j_gene: TRGJ1/TRGJ2
v_gene: TRGV4
CDR3nt: TGTGCCACCTGGGATGGTGGGGGGAAACTCTTT
CDR3aa: CATWDGGGKLF